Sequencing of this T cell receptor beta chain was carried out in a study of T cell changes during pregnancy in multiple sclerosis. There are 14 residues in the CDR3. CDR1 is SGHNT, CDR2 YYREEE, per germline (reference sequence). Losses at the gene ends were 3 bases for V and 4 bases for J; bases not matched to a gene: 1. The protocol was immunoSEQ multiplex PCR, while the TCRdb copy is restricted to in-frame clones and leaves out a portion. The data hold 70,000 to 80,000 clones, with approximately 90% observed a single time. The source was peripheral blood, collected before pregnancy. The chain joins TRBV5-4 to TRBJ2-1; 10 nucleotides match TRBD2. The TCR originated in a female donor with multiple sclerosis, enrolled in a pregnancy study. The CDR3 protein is CASSSGLAYNEQFF. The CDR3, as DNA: TGTGCCAGCAGCTCGGGACTAGCGTACAATGAGCAGTTCTTC.